The rows below give T cell receptor beta chains drawn from one sample of a study of blood T cell repertoires in COVID-19. Sequencing was performed with immunoSEQ multiplex PCR; in TCRdb, only in-frame clones are kept and a portion is missing. The sample shows 100,000 to 150,000 clones, 79% of them seen only once. Sequenced input: peripheral blood. The receptors here all came from a man between 40 and 49 years old with active or convalescent COVID-19. CDR3s include the opening cysteine and the closing phenylalanine or tryptophan. D genes are given only for firm matches. Rows may omit the clone size; those that give it use once, few, many or a size class.

j_call v_call clone_size d_call cdr3_aa cdr3_nt
TRBJ2-7 TRBV6-5 . TRBD1 CASSYSGDRVHEQYF TGTGCCAGCAGTTACTCAGGGGACAGGGTCCACGAGCAGTACTTC
TRBJ1-1 TRBV5-4 . . CASSARNTEAFF TGTGCCAGCAGCGCCAGGAACACTGAAGCTTTCTTT
TRBJ1-1 TRBV6-6 . . CASSYSEVNTEAFF TGTGCCAGCAGTTACTCAGAGGTGAACACTGAAGCTTTCTTT
TRBJ2-2 TRBV11-2 . . CASSSYSYTGELFF TGTGCCAGCAGCTCCTACAGTTACACCGGGGAGCTGTTTTTT
TRBJ2-7 TRBV4-1 . TRBD2 CASSQDAGDEQYF TGCGCCAGCAGCCAAGATGCGGGGGACGAGCAGTACTTC
TRBJ2-3 TRBV7-2 . . CASSFGTYLPITQYF TGTGCCAGCAGCTTTGGTACTTACTTACCTATTACGCAGTATTTT
TRBJ2-1 TRBV11-3 . . CASSSLAGEQFF TGTGCCAGCAGCTCACTAGCAGGGGAGCAGTTCTTC
TRBJ1-2 TRBV7-2 . TRBD1 CASSLQLWDRGDYGYTF TGTGCCAGCAGCTTACAGCTATGGGACAGGGGGGACTATGGCTACACCTTC
TRBJ1-1 TRBV10-3 . TRBD1 CAISEVGQGSEAFF TGTGCCATCAGTGAGGTTGGACAGGGCAGTGAAGCTTTCTTT
TRBJ1-1 TRBV9 once . CASSVAVMNTEAFF TGTGCCAGCAGCGTAGCAGTAATGAACACTGAAGCTTTCTTT
TRBJ2-4 TRBV28 . TRBD1 CASSLKSGQKNIQYF TGTGCCAGCAGTTTAAAATCGGGACAGAAAAACATTCAGTACTTC
TRBJ2-1 TRBV5-8 few . CASSLVRQVNEQFF TGTGCCAGCAGCTTGGTGAGACAGGTGAATGAGCAGTTCTTC
TRBJ1-5 TRBV19 few TRBD1 CASSAGTGGRPQHF TGTGCCAGTAGTGCCGGGACAGGCGGCCGGCCCCAGCATTTT
TRBJ2-1 TRBV30 . . CAWGRWGVYNEQFF TGTGCCTGGGGACGGTGGGGGGTTTACAATGAGCAGTTCTTC
TRBJ2-1 TRBV19 . . CASSIPRRIGNEQFF TGTGCCAGTAGTATCCCCAGGAGGATTGGGAATGAGCAGTTCTTC
TRBJ1-4 TRBV5-1 . . CASSPNPTELSEKLFF TGCGCCAGCAGTCCTAACCCGACGGAACTATCGGAAAAACTGTTTTTT
TRBJ2-7 TRBV10-2 . . CASSEWQGGQYF TGCGCCAGCAGTGAGTGGCAGGGTGGACAGTACTTC
TRBJ2-6 TRBV10-2 . . CASSESISGANVLTF TGCGCCAGCAGTGAGTCCATCTCTGGGGCCAACGTCCTGACTTTC
TRBJ2-3 TRBV6-1 . TRBD2 CASSFQRGASYTQYF TGTGCCAGCAGCTTCCAGCGGGGGGCCTCATATACGCAGTATTTT
TRBJ1-1 TRBV19 few TRBD1 CASSPRGLAEAFF TGTGCCAGTAGCCCAAGGGGGCTAGCTGAAGCTTTCTTT
TRBJ2-7 TRBV6-5 . . CASSLYDSSYEQYF TGTGCCAGCAGCCTATATGACAGCTCCTACGAGCAGTACTTC
TRBJ1-3 TRBV3-1/TRBV3-2 . . CASSQVRGSNTIYF TGTGCCAGCAGCCAAGTACGGGGTTCGAACACCATATATTTT
TRBJ2-5 TRBV2 . . CASHRDIQETQYF TGTGCCAGCCACCGGGACATCCAAGAGACCCAGTACTTC
TRBJ2-5 TRBV7-2 few TRBD2 CASSLGSGRQTQYF TGTGCCAGCAGCTTAGGGAGCGGGAGACAGACCCAGTACTTC
TRBJ2-7 TRBV20-1 . . CSADSVGEQYF TGCAGTGCCGACAGCGTTGGCGAGCAGTACTTC